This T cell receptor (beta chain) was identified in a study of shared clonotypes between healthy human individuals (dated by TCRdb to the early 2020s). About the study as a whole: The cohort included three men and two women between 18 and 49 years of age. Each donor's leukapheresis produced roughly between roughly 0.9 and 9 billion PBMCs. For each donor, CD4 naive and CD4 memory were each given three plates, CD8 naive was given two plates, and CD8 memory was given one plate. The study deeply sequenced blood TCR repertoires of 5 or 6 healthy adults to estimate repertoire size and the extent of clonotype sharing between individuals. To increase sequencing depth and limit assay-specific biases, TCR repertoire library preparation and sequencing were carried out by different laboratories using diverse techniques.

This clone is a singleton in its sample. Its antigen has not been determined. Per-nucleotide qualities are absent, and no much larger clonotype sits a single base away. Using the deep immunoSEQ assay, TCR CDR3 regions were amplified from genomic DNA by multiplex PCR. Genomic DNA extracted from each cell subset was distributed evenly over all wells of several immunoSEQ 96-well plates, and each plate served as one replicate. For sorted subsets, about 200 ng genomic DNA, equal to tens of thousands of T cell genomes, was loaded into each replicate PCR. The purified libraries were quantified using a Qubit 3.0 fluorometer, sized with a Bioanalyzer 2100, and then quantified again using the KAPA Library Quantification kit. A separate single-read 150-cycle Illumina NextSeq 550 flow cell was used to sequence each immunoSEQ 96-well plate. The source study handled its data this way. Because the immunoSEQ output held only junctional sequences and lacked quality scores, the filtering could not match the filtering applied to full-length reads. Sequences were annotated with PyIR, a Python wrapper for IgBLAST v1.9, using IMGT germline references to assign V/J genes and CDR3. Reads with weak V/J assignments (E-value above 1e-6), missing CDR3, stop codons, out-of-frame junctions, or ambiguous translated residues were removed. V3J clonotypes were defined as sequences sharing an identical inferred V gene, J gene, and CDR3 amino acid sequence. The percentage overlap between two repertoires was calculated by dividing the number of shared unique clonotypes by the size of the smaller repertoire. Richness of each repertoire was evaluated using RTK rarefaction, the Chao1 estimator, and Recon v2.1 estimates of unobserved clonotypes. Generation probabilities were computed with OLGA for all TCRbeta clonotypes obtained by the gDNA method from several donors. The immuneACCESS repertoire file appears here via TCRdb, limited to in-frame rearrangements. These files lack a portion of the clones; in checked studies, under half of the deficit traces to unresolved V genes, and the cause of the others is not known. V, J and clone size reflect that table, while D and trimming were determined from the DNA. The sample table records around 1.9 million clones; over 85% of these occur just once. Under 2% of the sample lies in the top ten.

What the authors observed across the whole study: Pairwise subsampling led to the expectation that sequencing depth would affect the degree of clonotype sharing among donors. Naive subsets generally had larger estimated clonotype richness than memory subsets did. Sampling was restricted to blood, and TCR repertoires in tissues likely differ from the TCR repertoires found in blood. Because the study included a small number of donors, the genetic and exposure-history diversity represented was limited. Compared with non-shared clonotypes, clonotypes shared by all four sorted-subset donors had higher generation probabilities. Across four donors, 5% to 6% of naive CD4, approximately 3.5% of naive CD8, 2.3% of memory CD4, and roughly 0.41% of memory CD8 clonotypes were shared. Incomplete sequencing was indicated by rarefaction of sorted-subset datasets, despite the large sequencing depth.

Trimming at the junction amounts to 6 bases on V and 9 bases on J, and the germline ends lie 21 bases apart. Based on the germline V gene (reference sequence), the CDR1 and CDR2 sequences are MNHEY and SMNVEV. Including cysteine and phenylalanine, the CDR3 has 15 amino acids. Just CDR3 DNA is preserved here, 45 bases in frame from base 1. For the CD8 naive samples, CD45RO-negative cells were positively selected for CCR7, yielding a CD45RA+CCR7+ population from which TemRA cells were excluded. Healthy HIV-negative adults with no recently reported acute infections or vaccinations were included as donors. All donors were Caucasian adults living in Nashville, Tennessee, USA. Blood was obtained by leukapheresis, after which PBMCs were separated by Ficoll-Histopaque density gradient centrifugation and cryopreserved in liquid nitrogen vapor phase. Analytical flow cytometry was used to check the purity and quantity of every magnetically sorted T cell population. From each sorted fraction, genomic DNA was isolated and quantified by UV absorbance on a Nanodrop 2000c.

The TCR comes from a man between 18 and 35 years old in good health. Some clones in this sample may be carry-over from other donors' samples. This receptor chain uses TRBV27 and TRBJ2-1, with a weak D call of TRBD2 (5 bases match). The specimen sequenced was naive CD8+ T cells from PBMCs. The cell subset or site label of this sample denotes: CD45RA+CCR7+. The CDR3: CASRAFGSWVGEQFF. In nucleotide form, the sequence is TGTGCCAGCAGGGCCTTTGGGAGCTGGGTCGGTGAGCAGTTCTTC.